The rows below give T cell receptor beta chains drawn from one sample of a study of shared clonotypes between healthy human individuals. Some clones are missing from TCRdb's copy, which holds only in-frame ones; the method was immunoSEQ multiplex PCR. The table has over 2 million clones, approximately 90% seen once. Sequenced input: naive CD4+ T cells from PBMCs. These receptors originate from a man between 18 and 29 years old in good health. Some clones in this sample may be carry-over from other donors' samples. CDR3s include the opening cysteine and the closing phenylalanine or tryptophan. The D gene is left open where the match is weak. The listing skips clone size in some rows; elsewhere it reads once, few, many or a size class.

TRBJ2-5 | - | TRBV4-1 | TRBD1 | 15 | TGCGCCAGCAGCCGCCTCGGGACAGCCCAAGAGACCCAGTACTTC | CASSRLGTAQETQYF
TRBJ2-5 | - | TRBV7-3 | - | 14 | TGTGCCAGCAGCCCGGGGGCGGGACCAGAGACCCAGTACTTC | CASSPGAGPETQYF
TRBJ2-2 | once | TRBV12-5 | TRBD1 | 16 | TGTGCTAGTGGTTTGGGACAGGGGGGAACAACCGGGGAGCTGTTTTTT | CASGLGQGGTTGELFF
TRBJ1-2 | - | TRBV6-1 | - | 16 | TGTGCCAGCAGTGAAGCTCAGGGACCTGCTAACTATGGCTACACCTTC | CASSEAQGPANYGYTF
TRBJ1-2 | - | TRBV2 | - | 14 | TGTGCCAGCAGTAGACAGTCGGATAACTATGGCTACACCTTC | CASSRQSDNYGYTF
TRBJ1-1 | - | TRBV5-1 | - | 16 | TGCGCCAGCAGCTTGAATTCCGGCAGCTTGAACACTGAAGCTTTCTTT | CASSLNSGSLNTEAFF
TRBJ2-5 | once | TRBV11-1 | TRBD2 | 14 | TGTGCCAGCAGCTTAGCGGGAGGGCCTGAGACCCAGTACTTC | CASSLAGGPETQYF
TRBJ1-3 | - | TRBV29-1 | - | 14 | TGCAGCGTTGGGGGGCTTTCCTCTGGAAACACCATATATTTT | CSVGGLSSGNTIYF
TRBJ2-3 | - | TRBV29-1 | - | 14 | TGCAGCGCCACGCCCAGTGGTTTAGCAGATACGCAGTATTTT | CSATPSGLADTQYF
TRBJ2-2 | - | TRBV11-2 | TRBD2 | 16 | TGTGCCAGCAGCCGGACTAGCGGGAGGGCCATCGGGGAGCTGTTTTTT | CASSRTSGRAIGELFF
TRBJ2-5 | - | TRBV10-3 | - | 15 | TGTGCCATCAGTGAGTCCCTAGCGCGGCAAGAGACCCAGTACTTC | CAISESLARQETQYF
TRBJ2-3 | - | TRBV12-5 | - | 13 | TGTGCTAGTTCAAGGTCCTACACAGATACGCAGTATTTT | CASSRSYTDTQYF
TRBJ2-7 | - | TRBV4-2 | - | 15 | TGTGCCAGCAGCCAAGTTGCGTCAATGTCCTACGAGCAGTACTTC | CASSQVASMSYEQYF
TRBJ2-7 | - | TRBV7-8 | - | 15 | TGTGCCAGCAGCTTAGCGGTGGGGAACTCCTACGAGCAGTACTTC | CASSLAVGNSYEQYF
TRBJ2-1 | - | TRBV7-2 | TRBD2 | 19 | TGTGCCAGCAGCTCAAGCCTCGAGACTAGCGGGAGATCCTACAATGAGCAGTTCTTC | CASSSSLETSGRSYNEQFF
TRBJ2-3 | - | TRBV4-1 | TRBD1 | 15 | TGCGCCAGCAGCCACCGACAGGGTAGCACAGATACGCAGTATTTT | CASSHRQGSTDTQYF
TRBJ2-3 | - | TRBV5-1 | - | 14 | TGCGCCAGCAGCTTCGTTCCAGAGACAGATACGCAGTATTTT | CASSFVPETDTQYF
TRBJ2-2 | - | TRBV5-1 | - | 16 | TGCGCCAGCAGCTTGGTACTGGCGGGAAGGACCGGGGAGCTGTTTTTT | CASSLVLAGRTGELFF
TRBJ1-1 | - | TRBV11-1 | TRBD1 | 17 | TGTGCCAGCACCGACTCACAGGGGGGGAGTAGGTGGTCTGAAGCTTTCTTT | CASTDSQGGSRWSEAFF
TRBJ2-3 | - | TRBV5-1 | TRBD2 | 14 | TGCGCCAGCAGCTCTGGGACTAGCGGAGAACCGGGGTATTTT | CASSSGTSGEPGYF
TRBJ2-4 | - | TRBV6-1 | TRBD2 | 9 | TGTGCCGCGGGGGACATTCAGTACTTC | CAAGDIQYF
TRBJ1-5 | once | TRBV27 | - | 18 | TGTGCCAGCAGTTTGACAGGCGGCTTCTCAGTTGCCAATCAGCCCCAGCATTTT | CASSLTGGFSVANQPQHF
TRBJ2-7 | - | TRBV4-1 | - | 15 | TGCGCCAGCAGCCAAGCGGCCCAATCATTATACGAGCAGTACTTC | CASSQAAQSLYEQYF
TRBJ2-3 | - | TRBV7-6 | - | 16 | TGTGCCAGCAGCCCTGGGTGGCAGGAAATCACAGATACGCAGTATTTT | CASSPGWQEITDTQYF
TRBJ1-2 | - | TRBV27 | TRBD1 | 15 | TGTGCCAGCAGATTACGGCCGGGACAGGGTACGAGCTACACCTTC | CASRLRPGQGTSYTF
TRBJ1-5 | - | TRBV19 | TRBD1 | 17 | TGTGCCAGTAGTCCCATGCAGGGGGCTGGTGGCAATCAGCCCCAGCATTTT | CASSPMQGAGGNQPQHF
TRBJ2-3 | once | TRBV28 | TRBD2 | 17 | TGTGCCAGCAGTTTGTACGCGGCGGGAGGCCTCACAGATACGCAGTATTTT | CASSLYAAGGLTDTQYF
TRBJ2-1 | - | TRBV27 | TRBD1 | 12 | TGTGCCAGCAGTCGACAGGGCGGCGAGCAGTTCTTC | CASSRQGGEQFF
TRBJ1-2 | few | TRBV18 | TRBD1 | 14 | TGTGCCAGCTCACCACCGGGACAGGGAAACGGCTACACCTTC | CASSPPGQGNGYTF